This TCR beta chain comes out of a study of T cells in Graves' hyperthyroidism and ophthalmopathy. General study results and limits: Among clonotypes expanded in thyroid above 0.001, most were also found in blood. A 13 V-J signature model discriminated ophthalmopathy versus stable hyperthyroidism.

V was trimmed by 4 bases and J by 4 bases, leaving 14 bases between them. The V gene's germline CDR1 is SGHKS and CDR2 YYEKEE (reference sequence). The CDR3 is 14 amino acids. A single count supports this clonotype. Its antigen is not identified. From RNA transcripts, TCR beta CDR3 regions were amplified. First-round RT-PCR targeting the TCR CDR3 was performed with the HTBI primer set. TCRdb called the multiplex PCR reads again in MiXCR, with one record for every CDR3 protein. The data hold 400,000 to 550,000 distinct CDR3 sequences, with approximately 15% observed a single time. The chain combines TRBV5-5 with TRBJ1-2, with D unclear. Sequences were obtained from blood. This TCR came from a woman younger than 35 with Graves' hyperthyroidism. Written as DNA, the CDR3 is TGTGCCAGCAGCCCCGTTAGGGCGCGCTATGGCTACACCTTC. This gives the protein CASSPVRARYGYTF.